This entry lists 3 T cell receptor beta chains sequenced from one sample in a study of shared clonotypes between healthy human individuals (dated by TCRdb to about 2020). The library came from the immunoSEQ multiplex PCR assay. TCRdb re-hosts the immuneACCESS table, in-frame sequences only. Its copies lack some clones; in the studies checked, an unresolved V gene accounts for under half of them, and the cause for the rest is not known. Present in this sample are roughly 2,300,000 clones, 92% of which were seen just once. 0.37% of the sample comes from the top ten. Sequencing was carried out using naive CD4+ T cells from PBMCs. The sample's cell subset or site label is to be understood as: CD45RA+ positively selected. Every receptor here comes from a man younger than 30 in good health. Some clones in this sample may be carry-over from other donors' samples.

The chain uses TRBV11-2 and TRBJ2-7; 9 nucleotides align to TRBD1. V dropped 5 bases and J dropped 5; count of bases not matched to a gene: 4. From germline, CDR1 is SGHAT and CDR2 FQNNGV. There are 13 residues in the CDR3. CDR3 sequence reads: CASSLGQGHEQYF. Here the CDR3 DNA reads TGTGCCAGCAGCCTGGGACAGGGTCACGAGCAGTACTTC.

This clone has a handful of counts. The chain uses TRBV18 and TRBJ1-3; a weak D match, TRBD1 (5 bases). The ends were cut back, 2 bases at V and 1 base at J, with 9 bases in the middle. This CDR3 comprises 15 residues. In germline, CDR1 is KGHSH, CDR2 LQKENI. DNA for the CDR3: TGTGCCAGCTCACCAGACAGAAGATCTGGAAACACCATATATTTT. Its protein product is CASSPDRRSGNTIYF.

On this clone itself: Additional DNA sequences in this sample encode the identical CDR3. The chain uses TRBV30 and TRBJ2-7, with 11 bases aligning to TRBD2. Germline V CDR1 and CDR2: GTSNPN, SVGIG (reference sequence). The CDR3 is 14 amino acids. Unmatched junction bases numbered 3, after V lost 1 base and J lost 4 bases. CDR3 sequence reads: CAWSGTSGSYEQYF. Written as DNA, the CDR3 is TGTGCCTGGAGTGGTACTAGCGGGAGTTACGAGCAGTACTTC. The full variable domain, completed using reference TRBV30 and TRBJ2-7, is SQTIHQWPATLVQPVGSPLSLECTVEGTSNPNLYWYRQAAGRGLQLLFYSVGIGQISSEVPQNLSASRPQDRQFILSSKKLLLSDSGFYLCAWSGTSGSYEQYFGPGTRLTVT.